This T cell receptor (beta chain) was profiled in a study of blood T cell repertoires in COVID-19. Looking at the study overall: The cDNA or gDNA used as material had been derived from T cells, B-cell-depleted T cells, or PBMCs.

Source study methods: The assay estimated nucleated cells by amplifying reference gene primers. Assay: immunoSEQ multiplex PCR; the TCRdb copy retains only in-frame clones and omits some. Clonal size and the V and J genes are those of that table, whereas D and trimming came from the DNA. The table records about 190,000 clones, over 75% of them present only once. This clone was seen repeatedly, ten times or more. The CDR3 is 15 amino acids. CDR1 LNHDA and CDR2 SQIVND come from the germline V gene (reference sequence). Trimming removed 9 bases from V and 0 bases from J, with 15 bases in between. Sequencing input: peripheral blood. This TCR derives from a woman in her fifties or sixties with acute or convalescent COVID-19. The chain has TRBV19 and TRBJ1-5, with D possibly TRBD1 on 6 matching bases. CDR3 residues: CASVDRSYSNQPQHF. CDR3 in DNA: TGTGCCAGCGTCGACAGGAGTTATAGCAATCAGCCCCAGCATTTT. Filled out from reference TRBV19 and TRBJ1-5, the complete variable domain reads DGGITQSPKYLFRKEGQNVTLSCEQNLNHDAMYWYRQDPGQGLRLIYYSQIVNDFQKGDIAEGYSVSREKKESFPLTVTSAQKNPTAFYLCASVDRSYSNQPQHFGDGTRLSIL.